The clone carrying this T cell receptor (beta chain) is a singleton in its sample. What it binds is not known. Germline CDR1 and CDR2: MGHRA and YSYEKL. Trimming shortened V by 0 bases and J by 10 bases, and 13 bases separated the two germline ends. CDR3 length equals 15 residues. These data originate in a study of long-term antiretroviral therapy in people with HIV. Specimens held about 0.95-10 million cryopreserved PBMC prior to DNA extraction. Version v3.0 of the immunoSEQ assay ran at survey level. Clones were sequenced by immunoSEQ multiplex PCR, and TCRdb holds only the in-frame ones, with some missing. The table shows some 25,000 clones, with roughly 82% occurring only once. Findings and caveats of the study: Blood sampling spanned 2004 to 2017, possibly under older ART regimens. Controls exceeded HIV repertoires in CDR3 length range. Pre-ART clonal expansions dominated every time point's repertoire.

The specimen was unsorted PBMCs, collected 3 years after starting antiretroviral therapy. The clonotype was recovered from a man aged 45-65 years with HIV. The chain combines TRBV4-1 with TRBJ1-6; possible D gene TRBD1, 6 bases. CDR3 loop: CASSQEGAEGSPLHF. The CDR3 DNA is TGCGCCAGCAGCCAAGAGGGGGCTGAAGGCTCACCCCTCCACTTT.